Here is one T cell receptor (beta chain) with its context. Vbeta (60) and Jbeta (13) primers were used in the PCR. Sequencing used immunoSEQ multiplex PCR; TCRdb keeps in-frame clones, though not all of them. The sample has roughly 90,000 clones, about 68% seen once. CDR1 and CDR2 from the germline V gene are LNHDA and SQIVND (reference sequence). The V segment lost 5 bases and the J segment 2 bases; nucleotides outside the gene matches: 10. This CDR3 spans 16 amino acids. This sample is drawn from a study of cytomegalovirus exposure and HLA in healthy donors. Sequenced sample: PBMCs. The source of this sequence is a young man in good health and CMV-seropositive. V usage is TRBV19 and J usage is TRBJ2-3; 7 bases are shared with TRBD2. The CDR3: CASSAAGLINTDTQYF. CDR3 sequence (DNA): TGTGCCAGTAGTGCGGCGGGACTAATTAACACAGATACGCAGTATTTT.